Reported below is one T cell receptor (beta chain). The antigen it recognizes is unknown. No much larger clonotype is one base removed from it; base qualities were not supplied. The data stem from a study of blood T cell repertoires in COVID-19 (TCRdb year 2020). With regard to the full study: Samples covering the acute and convalescent phases of COVID-19 were provided by collaborators in the United States, Italy and Spain. The prospective study material was composed of cDNA or gDNA derived from T cells, B-cell-depleted T cells, or PBMCs. Deeply sampled blood TCRbeta repertoires from subjects exposed to, actively infected with, or recovered from COVID-19 were included in the dataset. The repertoires were released in a freely available public database meant as a resource for research on the immune response to SARS-CoV-2. The samples were drawn from two sources: the first 160 participants of the ongoing ImmuneRACE study, and fewer than 1,500 subjects contributed by 6 global collaborators. The sample metadata nearly always contained a de-identified subject ID, COVID-19 status, age in years and sex. Where available, HLA class I and class II types were taken from metadata supplied by the sample provider and were not determined by assay-based typing. The paper's findings and limits, for the study overall: Clinical and demographic metadata were provided uncurated, with the amount varying by source and participant.

The CDR3 runs 15 residues from the cysteine to the phenylalanine. Of all the DNA, just the CDR3 is kept, 45 bases in frame from base 1. CDR1 and CDR2 were assigned from the germline V gene as SGHTA and FQGNSA. Trimming at the junction amounts to 4 bases on V and 3 bases on J, and the germline ends lie 13 bases apart. The immunoSEQ Assay, a bias-controlled multiplex PCR, was used to amplify TCRbeta CDR3 regions from genomic DNA. The study's own analysis went as follows. The number of nucleated cells in each sample was estimated from the amplification of reference gene primers within the assay. Sequence reads were collapsed and filtered to measure the absolute abundance of every unique TCRbeta CDR3 rearrangement. Productive Simpson clonality was computed per sample as the square root of Simpson's diversity index over productive rearrangements. Imported from immuneACCESS, the table was reduced by TCRdb to in-frame sequences with V and J called. These copies leave out some clones; in studies compared against another copy, an unresolved V gene accounts for under half, and the cause of the remainder is not known. For V, J and clone size, that table is used; D and trimming come from the DNA. For this sample there are fewer than 700,000 clones; roughly 91% appear just once. 7.5% to 9.5% of the sample is held by the ten biggest clonotypes.

At one collaborating source in Seattle, patients were enrolled during active infection and were followed longitudinally through the course of disease. The collaborating institutions used their own protocols to collect whole blood in K2EDTA tubes. For TCRbeta analysis, collaborators shipped samples as frozen whole blood, isolated PBMCs, or DNA extracted from either of those sample types. This TCR was sampled from a woman in her 50s with COVID-19, enrolled during active disease. Specimen: peripheral blood. Recombination joined TRBV7-2 with TRBJ1-5, and TRBD1 may be the D gene, going by 6 matching bases. The DNA sequence follows: TGTGCCAGCAGCTACAAACAGGGAATCAATCAGCCCCAGCATTTT. Translated, this is CASSYKQGINQPQHF.